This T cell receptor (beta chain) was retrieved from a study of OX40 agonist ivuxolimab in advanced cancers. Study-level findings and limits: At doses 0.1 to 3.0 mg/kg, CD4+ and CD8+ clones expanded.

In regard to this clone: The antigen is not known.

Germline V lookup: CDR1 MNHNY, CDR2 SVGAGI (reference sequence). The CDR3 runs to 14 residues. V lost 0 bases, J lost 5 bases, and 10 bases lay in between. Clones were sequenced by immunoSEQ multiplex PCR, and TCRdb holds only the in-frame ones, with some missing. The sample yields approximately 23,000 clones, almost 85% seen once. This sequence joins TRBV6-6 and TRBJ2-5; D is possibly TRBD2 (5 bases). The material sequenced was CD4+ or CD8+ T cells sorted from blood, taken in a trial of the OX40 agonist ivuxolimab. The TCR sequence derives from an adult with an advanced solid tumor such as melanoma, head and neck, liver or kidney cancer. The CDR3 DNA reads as TGTGCCAGCAGTTACTCGCTAGCAGGCGAGACCCAGTACTTC. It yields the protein CASSYSLAGETQYF.